What follows is one T cell receptor beta chain and its context. In this sample, this clonotype turned up a few times. What this receptor recognizes is not known. Per-base quality was not reported, and no clone a single base away is much larger than it. The library was produced with RT-PCR. The sequencing machine was an Illumina HiSeq 2500. In TCRdb, the public reads were trimmed at Q25 with fastp and aligned with MiXCR, with productive beta chains retained. Entries are consolidated by CDR3 protein sequence, retaining the most common genes and DNA. This sample lists hundreds of thousands of distinct CDR3 sequences; roughly 10% were detected once. The ten largest clones add up to about 10% of the sample. The data derive from a study of response to subunit inactivated influenza vaccine (dated 2018 in TCRdb). In terms of the full investigation: Deep quantitative profiling of the T cell receptor repertoire was used in the study to follow responses to a trivalent subunit inactivated influenza vaccine.

Results the study describes overall, beyond this receptor: According to the authors, only a limited number of new T cells may be recruited by each seasonal influenza vaccination.

The CDR3 numbers 15 residues from cysteine through phenylalanine. The CDR3 DNA has 45 bases and is translated from base 1. Trimming accounts for 3 bases at V and 1 base at J, while the number of junction bases matched to no gene is 5. The germline V gene yields MDHEN for CDR1 and SYDVKM for CDR2. In addition, the sample was reused for a study of T cells expressing NK-cell markers. As that second study puts it: 5'RACE template switching, by which a universal primer site and unique molecular identifiers were added, was used to make TCR beta cDNA libraries. Fewer than ten donors provided sorted CD3+CD56+NKG2C+, CD3+CD56+NKG2C- and CD3+CD56-NKG2C+ T-cell subsets, whose TCR beta-chain repertoires were profiled. Seven of the eight sequenced donors were HCMV-seropositive and one was HCMV-seronegative. To restrict sorting to alphabetaTCR-expressing T cells, an anti-gammadeltaTCR antibody was added in several experiments. In more than 5 donors, the dominant CD3+CD56+NKG2C+ clonotypes were found to rank among the top 10 CD8+ clonotypes and to make up about 1.0-7.5% of CD8+ T cells. Those dominant clonotypes were again the most abundant among CD3+CD56-NKG2C+ cells in a handful of donors, at 28.3-60.1%. It remained unclear whether the expanded NKG2C-expressing T cell clones were specific for HCMV antigens. The eight sequenced donors were randomly selected healthy volunteers, three men and five women. To determine HCMV serostatus, a commercial ELISA kit was used to detect HCMV-specific IgG in serum. Ficoll density gradient centrifugation was used to isolate peripheral blood mononuclear cells from blood. For several donors, bulk peripheral blood T-cell repertoires were additionally sequenced from unsorted PBMC. cDNA synthesis was primed from the TCR beta constant segment and was followed by two successive PCR amplification steps. The libraries were sequenced on Illumina HiSeq 2000/2500, MiSeq or NextSeq, producing 2 x 150 bp reads. MIGEC was used to demultiplex reads and group reads by UMI, and MiTCR was used to assemble and quantify clonotypes. To remove erroneous sequences, TCR cDNA sequences were retained only when supported by two or more reads. The tcR package was used for downstream repertoire analysis, and clonotypes were matched across fractions by CDR3 nucleotide sequence plus V segment. VDJmatch was used to annotate antigen specificity against VDJdb, with one amino acid substitution in CDR3 allowed.

The chain joins TRBV28 to TRBJ2-5; 7 bases in the junction line up with TRBD2. The material was PBMCs from blood, obtained on the day of vaccination. This clonotype originated in a man in his forties or fifties who received an inactivated influenza vaccine. Donor details come from another sample of the same person, matched by shared clones. The sequenced DNA is TGTGCCAGCAGTTTTAACGGCGGGGGCCAAGAGACCCAGTACTTC. It translates as CASSFNGGGQETQYF.